These T cell receptor beta chains were read from a single sample in a study of cytotoxic CD8 clonotypes in ibrutinib-treated CLL. Data came from immunoSEQ multiplex PCR; TCRdb stores just in-frame clones and leaves some out. The table includes over 45,000 clones, 50% to 70% detected once. The source material was PBMCs, sampled at disease progression, from a patient treated with ibrutinib. These receptors all come from a human donor with chronic lymphocytic leukemia. CDR3s include the opening cysteine and the closing phenylalanine or tryptophan. The D gene is left open where the match is weak. Clone size appears in some rows only: once, few, many, or a class for an expanded clone.

. . TRBJ1-3 TRBV9 16 CASSVGIGATGNTIYF TGTGCCAGCAGCGTAGGCATAGGAGCCACTGGAAACACCATATATTTT
. . TRBJ2-5 TRBV7-2 11 CASSLYPAQYF TGTGCCAGCAGCTTATACCCCGCCCAGTACTTC
. TRBD1 TRBJ2-1 TRBV19 15 CASTTSGTGVHEQFF TGTGCCAGTACGACCTCCGGGACAGGGGTTCATGAGCAGTTCTTC
. TRBD2 TRBJ2-3 TRBV6-5 14 CASSYNGGVDTQYF TGTGCCAGCAGTTATAACGGGGGGGTAGATACGCAGTATTTT
. . TRBJ2-1 TRBV7-9 12 CASSLVSGEQFF TGTGCCAGCAGCTTAGTTAGCGGCGAGCAGTTCTTC
. TRBD1 TRBJ2-7 TRBV5-5 15 CASSPRAGGSYEQYF TGTGCCAGCAGCCCGCGGGCAGGGGGCTCCTACGAGCAGTACTTC
once . TRBJ2-7 TRBV4-2 16 CASSQELAQGAYEQYF TGTGCCAGCAGCCAAGAATTAGCCCAGGGAGCCTACGAGCAGTACTTC
. . TRBJ2-5 TRBV28 13 CASNLGGFETQYF TGTGCCAGCAATTTAGGCGGCTTTGAGACCCAGTACTTC
. . TRBJ2-7 TRBV21-1 13 CASGNRGPYEQYF TGTGCCAGCGGAAACAGGGGGCCCTACGAGCAGTACTTC
few TRBD1 TRBJ1-2 TRBV29-1 11 CSVRGTASYTF TGCAGCGTGAGGGGGACAGCAAGTTACACCTTC
once . TRBJ2-5 TRBV4-2 17 CASSQDPNREWGETQYF TGTGCCAGCAGCCAAGATCCCAACAGGGAGTGGGGGGAGACCCAGTACTTC
. TRBD2 TRBJ2-1 TRBV27 15 CASSFAGGSYNEQFF TGTGCCAGCAGTTTTGCGGGAGGCTCCTACAATGAGCAGTTCTTC
. TRBD1 TRBJ1-2 TRBV14 16 CASSQVATGAGYGYTF TGTGCCAGCAGCCAAGTGGCGACAGGGGCGGGCTATGGCTACACCTTC
. . TRBJ1-1 TRBV28 12 CASIDRDTEAFF TGTGCCAGCATCGACCGGGACACTGAAGCTTTCTTT
. . TRBJ1-5 TRBV28 14 CASTPGGSNQPQHF TGTGCCAGCACTCCTGGGGGTAGCAATCAGCCCCAGCATTTT
many TRBD2 TRBJ2-5 TRBV15 15 CATSTGTTWAETQYF TGTGCCACCAGCACAGGGACTACCTGGGCGGAGACCCAGTACTTC
. TRBD2 TRBJ2-5 TRBV4-3 17 CASSQDRRLAEQETQYF TGCGCCAGCAGCCAAGATCGGAGACTAGCGGAGCAAGAGACCCAGTACTTC
. . TRBJ2-3 TRBV7-3 15 CASSLGGRGTDTQYF TGTGCCAGCAGCTTGGGGGGGCGCGGCACAGATACGCAGTATTTT
. TRBD2 TRBJ2-1 TRBV4-3 17 CASSQEVKAGGPGEQFF TGCGCCAGCAGCCAAGAAGTGAAAGCGGGAGGGCCGGGAGAGCAGTTCTTC
few . TRBJ1-2 TRBV30 12 CAWKAGAGGYTF TGTGCCTGGAAAGCAGGGGCGGGTGGCTACACCTTC
. TRBD2 TRBJ2-3 TRBV27 16 CASSSPREGGTDTQYF TGTGCCAGCAGTAGTCCCCGGGAGGGCGGCACAGATACGCAGTATTTT
. . TRBJ2-1 TRBV18 14 CASSPWTADNEQFF TGTGCCAGCTCTCCCTGGACAGCGGACAATGAGCAGTTCTTC
. . TRBJ2-5 TRBV6-5 12 CASSYSLETQYF TGTGCCAGCAGTTACTCGCTAGAGACCCAGTACTTC
. . TRBJ2-5 TRBV5-1 14 CASSPSPEQETQYF TGCGCCAGCAGCCCCTCCCCGGAGCAAGAGACCCAGTACTTC
. . TRBJ1-3 TRBV29-1 13 CSAVGDSGNTIYF TGCAGCGCCGTGGGTGACTCCGGAAACACCATATATTTT
few . TRBJ2-7 TRBV6-5 14 CASSYSRDSYEQYF TGTGCCAGCAGTTACTCAAGAGACTCCTACGAGCAGTACTTC
. . TRBJ1-3 TRBV9 18 CASSVVVHAPFSGNTIYF TGTGCCAGCAGCGTAGTGGTACACGCTCCGTTCTCTGGAAACACCATATATTTT
. . TRBJ2-7 TRBV5-8 15 CASSLYPGNSYEQYF TGTGCCAGCAGCTTGTATCCTGGGAACTCCTACGAGCAGTACTTC
. TRBD1 TRBJ2-7 TRBV30 14 CAWTRPGQGYEQYF TGTGCCTGGACCAGACCGGGACAGGGCTACGAGCAGTACTTC